The clone carrying this T cell receptor beta chain was seen ten or more times. Its antigen is undetermined. These data belong to a study of T cells in Graves' hyperthyroidism and ophthalmopathy. General study results and limits: The model foresaw ophthalmopathy a median around 6.4 months prior to onset. A 13 V-J signature model discriminated ophthalmopathy versus stable hyperthyroidism.

At least 3 on the Clinical Activity Score was recorded for ophthalmopathy patients, who also had NOSPECS grade at least 4 and duration under 3 months. Patients showing uncontrolled infection, other autoimmune disease, pregnancy or lactation were ineligible. CDR3 length: 14 amino acids. J gave up 4 bases and V 5 bases, and 7 bases lay outside the gene matches. Germline CDR1 is SGHVS and CDR2 is FQNEAQ. TCR beta CDR3 regions were amplified from RNA transcripts. HTBI primers were used for first-round RT-PCR of the TCR CDR3. TCRdb processed the multiplex PCR reads anew with MiXCR; each CDR3 protein has one entry. The data hold about 600,000 distinct CDR3 sequences, with roughly a sixth observed a single time.

The origin of this receptor is a middle-aged woman with Graves' ophthalmopathy. Sequencing was performed on blood. The V and J genes are TRBV7-8 and TRBJ2-5; TRBD1 matches 7 bases. The CDR3 region has the DNA TGTGCCAGCAGCCTTAACGACAGGGTAGAGACCCAGTACTTC. This sequence encodes CASSLNDRVETQYF.